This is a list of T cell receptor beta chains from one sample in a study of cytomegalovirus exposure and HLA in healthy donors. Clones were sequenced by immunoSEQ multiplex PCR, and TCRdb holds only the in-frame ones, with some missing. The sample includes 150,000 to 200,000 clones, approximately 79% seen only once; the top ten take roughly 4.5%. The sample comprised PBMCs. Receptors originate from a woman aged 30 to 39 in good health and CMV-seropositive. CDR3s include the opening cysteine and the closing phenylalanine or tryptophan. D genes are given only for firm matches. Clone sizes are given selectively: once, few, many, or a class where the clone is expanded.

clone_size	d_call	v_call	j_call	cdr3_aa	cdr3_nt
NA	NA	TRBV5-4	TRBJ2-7	CASSLAGVGEQYF	TGTGCCAGCAGCTTGGCCGGGGTTGGGGAGCAGTACTTC
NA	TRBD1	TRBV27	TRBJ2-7	CASRPTGGGLVGYEQYF	TGTGCCAGCAGACCTACAGGGGGCGGGCTAGTAGGCTACGAGCAGTACTTC
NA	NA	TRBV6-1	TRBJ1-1	CASSAPFLNTEAFF	TGTGCCAGCAGTGCCCCGTTTTTGAACACTGAAGCTTTCTTT
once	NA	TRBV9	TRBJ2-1	CASSPQPGYNEQFF	TGTGCCAGCAGCCCCCAGCCGGGCTACAATGAGCAGTTCTTC
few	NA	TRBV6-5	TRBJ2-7	CASSYSGVTGEQYF	TGTGCCAGCAGTTACTCCGGGGTAACCGGAGAGCAGTACTTC
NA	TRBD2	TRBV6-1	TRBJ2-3	CASSELFWGGSTDTQYF	TGTGCCAGCAGTGAATTGTTCTGGGGGGGAAGCACAGATACGCAGTATTTT
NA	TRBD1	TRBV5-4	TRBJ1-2	CASSLGQEVGYTF	TGTGCCAGCAGCTTAGGACAGGAGGTTGGCTACACCTTC
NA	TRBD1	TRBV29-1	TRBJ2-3	CSVVDRLLDNFKDTQYF	TGCAGCGTCGTGGACAGGCTGTTGGACAACTTCAAGGATACGCAGTATTTT
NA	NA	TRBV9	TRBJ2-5	CASREGVGGTQYF	TGTGCCAGCAGGGAAGGGGTCGGGGGGACCCAGTACTTC
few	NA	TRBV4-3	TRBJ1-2	CASSQGASDGYTF	TGCGCCAGCAGCCAGGGGGCTTCCGATGGCTACACCTTC
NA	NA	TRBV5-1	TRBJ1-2	CASGRGLYGYTF	TGCGCCAGCGGAAGGGGACTCTATGGCTACACCTTC
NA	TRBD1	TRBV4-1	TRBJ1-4	CASSQPGGSYNEKLFF	TGCGCCAGCAGCCAACCAGGGGGGAGCTATAATGAAAAACTGTTTTTT
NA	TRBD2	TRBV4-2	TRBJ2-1	CASSQEAAGGYNEQFF	TGTGCCAGCAGCCAAGAGGCAGCGGGGGGGTACAATGAGCAGTTCTTC
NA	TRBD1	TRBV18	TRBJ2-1	CASSPRDRGQGEQFF	TGTGCCAGCTCACCAAGAGACAGGGGGCAGGGTGAGCAGTTCTTC
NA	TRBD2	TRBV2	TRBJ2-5	CASSVLGGETQYF	TGTGCCAGCAGTGTCCTGGGGGGGGAGACCCAGTACTTC
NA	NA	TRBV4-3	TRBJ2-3	CASSQDQASDTQYF	TGCGCCAGCAGCCAAGATCAGGCGTCTGATACGCAGTATTTT
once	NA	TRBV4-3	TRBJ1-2	CASSQDTGYGYGYTF	TGCGCCAGCAGCCAAGACACGGGGTACGGCTATGGCTACACCTTC
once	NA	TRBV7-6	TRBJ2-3	CASLERGGGADTQYF	TGTGCCAGCCTTGAAAGGGGAGGGGGAGCAGATACGCAGTATTTT
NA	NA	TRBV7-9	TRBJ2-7	CASSQGGDPYEQYF	TGTGCCAGCAGCCAGGGCGGGGACCCCTACGAGCAGTACTTC
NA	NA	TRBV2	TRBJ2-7	CASSLDNRVQYF	TGTGCCAGCAGTCTGGACAATCGTGTGCAGTACTTC
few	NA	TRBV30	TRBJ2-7	CAWSRGSYEQYF	TGTGCCTGGAGTAGGGGATCCTACGAGCAGTACTTC
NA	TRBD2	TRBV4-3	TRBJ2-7	CASSQDAAGVTYEQYF	TGCGCCAGCAGCCAAGATGCGGCGGGGGTGACCTACGAGCAGTACTTC
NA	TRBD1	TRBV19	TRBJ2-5	CASSTPRTGGETQYF	TGTGCCAGTAGTACACCTCGGACAGGAGGCGAGACCCAGTACTTC
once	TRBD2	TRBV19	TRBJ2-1	CASSGTSGGLGAYNEQFF	TGTGCCAGTAGCGGGACTAGCGGGGGCCTTGGTGCCTACAATGAGCAGTTCTTC
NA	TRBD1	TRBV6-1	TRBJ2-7	CASRKTGGYEQYF	TGTGCCAGCAGGAAGACAGGGGGCTACGAGCAGTACTTC
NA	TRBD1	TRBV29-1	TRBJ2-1	CSVDTGDYNEQFF	TGCAGCGTTGATACAGGGGACTACAATGAGCAGTTCTTC
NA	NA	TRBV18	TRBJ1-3	CASSPGAGITGNTIYF	TGTGCCAGCTCACCAGGCGCGGGGATTACTGGAAACACCATATATTTT
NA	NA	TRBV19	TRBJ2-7	CASSPRQGVTYEQYF	TGTGCCAGTAGTCCGAGACAAGGGGTTACCTACGAGCAGTACTTC
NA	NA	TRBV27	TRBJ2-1	CASSSGDWGNEQFF	TGTGCCAGCAGTTCAGGGGATTGGGGGAATGAGCAGTTCTTC
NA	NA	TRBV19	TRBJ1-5	CASSIGFTWANGNQPQHF	TGTGCCAGTAGTATAGGTTTCACCTGGGCAAACGGCAATCAGCCCCAGCATTTT
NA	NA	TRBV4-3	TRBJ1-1	CASSQGEPTEAFF	TGCGCCAGCAGCCAGGGCGAGCCCACTGAAGCTTTCTTT
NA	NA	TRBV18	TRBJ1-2	CASSPPEDYGYTF	TGTGCCAGCTCACCACCCGAGGACTATGGCTACACCTTC
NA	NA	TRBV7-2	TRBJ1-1	CASSLLGDTEAFF	TGTGCCAGCAGCTTACTAGGGGACACGGAAGCTTTCTTT
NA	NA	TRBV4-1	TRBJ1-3	CASSQVGRSGNTIYF	TGCGCCAGCAGCCAAGTAGGGAGGTCTGGAAACACCATATATTTT
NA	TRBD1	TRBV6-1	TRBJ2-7	CASAGTGGTYEQYF	TGTGCCAGCGCCGGGACAGGGGGTACCTACGAGCAGTACTTC